This TCR beta chain was obtained from a study of OX40 agonist ivuxolimab in advanced cancers. Across the study: Patients got intravenous ivuxolimab at 0.01 to 10 mg/kg every 2 weeks. With a range of roughly 20 to 80, age averaged roughly 60 years, and around 80% were male. Prior anti-PD-1, anti-PD-L1 or anti-CTLA-4 therapy was allowed; 40% had some.

About this clone itself: What it binds is unknown.

Germline CDR1 is SQVTM and CDR2 is ANQGSEA. The CDR3 contains 15 residues. Losses at the gene ends were 6 bases for V and 1 base for J; bases not matched to a gene: 9. Only in-frame clones appear in the TCRdb table, and some are missing; sequencing was by immunoSEQ multiplex PCR. The table lists about 26,000 clones, roughly 89% of them singletons. Study outcomes and limitations: CD4+ and CD8+ T cells in blood underwent clonal expansion by week 6 at 0.1 to 3.0 mg/kg.

This TCR was sampled from an adult with an advanced solid tumor such as melanoma, head and neck, liver or kidney cancer. This chain joins TRBV29-1 and TRBJ1-1; 9 bases match TRBD1. The sample in question was CD4+ or CD8+ T cells sorted from blood, obtained in a trial of the OX40 agonist ivuxolimab. CDR3 sequence (DNA): TGCAGCGTGGGTAACAGGGGGCACCCGAACACTGAAGCTTTCTTT. Translating gives CSVGNRGHPNTEAFF.